This T cell receptor beta chain was identified during a study of blood T cell repertoires in COVID-19. Study overall: There were acute and convalescent COVID-19 samples, and they came from the United States, Italy and Spain. The cDNA or gDNA used as material had been derived from T cells, B-cell-depleted T cells, or PBMCs.

CDR3 length: 13 amino acids. Germline loops: CDR1 LNHDA, CDR2 SQIVND (reference sequence). Trimming shortened V by 1 base and J by 7 bases, and 10 bases separated the two germline ends. In the original analysis: Nucleated cell number was recorded as an estimate derived from reference gene primer amplification. Assay: immunoSEQ multiplex PCR; the TCRdb copy retains only in-frame clones and omits some. V and J calls and clone size follow that table, whereas D and trimming were derived from the DNA. The data contain about 100,000 clones, around 87% of them singletons. This clone was observed a handful of times.

This chain links TRBV19 with TRBJ2-5; D ambiguous. The sample was peripheral blood. This sequence originates from a man aged 50 or older with active or convalescent COVID-19. CDR3 nucleotide sequence: TGTGCCAGTAGTATAGGTGACGGCGGGACCCAGTACTTC. Translated, it gives CASSIGDGGTQYF.